This T cell receptor (beta chain) was obtained from a study of T cell responses to AZD1222 COVID-19 vaccine. Trimming took off 7 bases at V and 2 bases at J, with 9 bases between the two ends. CDR3 length: 11 amino acids. CDR1 is DFQATT and CDR2 is SNEGSKA in the germline V gene (reference sequence). Libraries were prepared by immunoSEQ multiplex PCR; TCRdb keeps only in-frame clonotypes and omits some of them. The sample shows around 130,000 clones, 85% to 90% of them seen only once. This clone was observed once. Sequenced here: peripheral blood, sampled on day 0 of AZD1222 vaccination. This TCR came from an adult in good health. The V gene is TRBV20-1, the J gene TRBJ2-7; D is unclear. The DNA of the CDR3 is TGCAGTGTCTCCAGCCCCTACGAGCAGTACTTC. Its translation is CSVSSPYEQYF.